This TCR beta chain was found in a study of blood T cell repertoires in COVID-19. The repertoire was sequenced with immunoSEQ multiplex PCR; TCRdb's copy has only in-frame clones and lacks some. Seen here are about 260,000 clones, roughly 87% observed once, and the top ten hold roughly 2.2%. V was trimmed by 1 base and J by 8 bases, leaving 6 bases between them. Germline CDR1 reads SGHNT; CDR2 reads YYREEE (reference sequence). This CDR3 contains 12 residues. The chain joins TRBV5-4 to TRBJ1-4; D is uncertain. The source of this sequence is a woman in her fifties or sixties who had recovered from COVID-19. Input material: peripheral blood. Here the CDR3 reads CASSLNTEKLFF. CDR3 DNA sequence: TGTGCCAGCAGCTTGAACACAGAAAAACTGTTTTTT.